The 31 T cell receptor beta chains below all came from one sample that was sequenced in a study of cytomegalovirus exposure and HLA in healthy donors. In the PCR, 60 Vbeta and 13 Jbeta primers were used. Sequenced by immunoSEQ multiplex PCR; TCRdb stores in-frame clones only, minus some. This sample has more than 140,000 clones, with roughly 79% found just once. Sample: PBMCs. These receptors were collected from a male donor in good health and CMV-seronegative.

This clone was counted a single time. The chain combines TRBV10-2 with TRBJ2-3; possible D gene TRBD2, 6 bases. Germline values: CDR1 WSHSY, CDR2 SAAADI. The CDR3 spans 15 residues. Trimming pared 6 bases from V and 0 bases from J, leaving 13 bases between. The CDR3 region has the DNA TGCGCCAGCAGCGAAACCGGGACTAGCACAGATACGCAGTATTTT. Encoded protein: CASSETGTSTDTQYF.

The V and J genes are TRBV5-6 and TRBJ2-3; TRBD2 matches at 8 bases. This CDR3 comprises 19 residues. The trim removed 0 bases at V and 2 bases at J, leaving 14 bases unmatched. From germline, CDR1 is SGHDT and CDR2 YYEEEE. Here the CDR3 reads CASSLGGFGKAGVTDTQYF. The CDR3 DNA follows: TGTGCCAGCAGCTTGGGGGGCTTTGGGAAAGCGGGGGTCACAGATACGCAGTATTTT.

The rearrangement uses TRBV9 and TRBJ1-2, with TRBD1 matching 10 bases. The CDR3 is made up of 15 amino acids. Germline V gene lookup returns CDR1 SGDLS and CDR2 YYNGEE. Germline trimming cut 4 bases from V and 5 bases from J; bases unmatched to any gene: 8. Here the CDR3 DNA reads TGTGCCAGCAGCCCCAGGGACAGGGGTCATTATGGCTACACCTTC. It is translated as CASSPRDRGHYGYTF.

The chain couples TRBV5-6 to TRBJ1-1; TRBD1 agrees at 9 bases. This CDR3 is built from 14 residues. The germline V gene encodes CDR1 SGHDT and CDR2 YYEEEE. Losses at the gene ends were 0 bases for V and 8 bases for J; bases not matched to a gene: 5. The CDR3 protein is CASSLGTGALEAFF. The CDR3 DNA follows: TGTGCCAGCAGCTTGGGGACAGGGGCCCTAGAAGCTTTCTTT.

The chain is built from TRBV5-4 and TRBJ1-2; perhaps TRBD1 as D (6 bases). This CDR3 has 13 residues. V was clipped by 4 bases and J by 7 bases, with 14 bases between them. Germline V lookup: CDR1 SGHNT, CDR2 YYREEE (reference sequence). This CDR3 is CASSLLAGVGYTF. The CDR3 DNA is TGTGCCAGCAGCCTTCTTGCAGGGGTTGGCTACACCTTC.

V gene TRBV27 combines with J gene TRBJ2-2, with 10 positions matching TRBD2. Germline V gives CDR1 MNHEY, CDR2 SMNVEV (reference sequence). Trimming cost V 4 bases and J 0 bases; bases outside gene matches: 2. The CDR3 sequence is 16 residues long. The CDR3 nucleotides are TGTGCCAGCAGTTGGCTAGCGGGGGCGAACACCGGGGAGCTGTTTTTT. It translates to CASSWLAGANTGELFF.

The chain uses TRBV7-8 and TRBJ1-1; D not resolved. V was cut by 1 base and J by 0 bases, with 6 bases left in between. The CDR3 is 14 residues long. Germline V gene data show CDR1 as SGHVS and CDR2 as FQNEAQ. In DNA form, the CDR3 reads TGTGCCAGCAGCTTAGGGCGGATGAACACTGAAGCTTTCTTT. Protein sequence: CASSLGRMNTEAFF.

The chain links TRBV11-3 to TRBJ1-2; D is ambiguous. The ends were cut back, 1 base at V and 2 bases at J, with 5 bases in the middle. The CDR3 has 13 amino acids. Germline V gene lookup returns CDR1 SGHNT and CDR2 YENEEA. CDR3 region: CASSLGRNYGYTF. Written as DNA, the CDR3 is TGTGCCAGCAGCTTAGGGCGGAACTATGGCTACACCTTC.

The rearrangement links TRBV7-9 to TRBJ2-2; TRBD2 agrees at 13 bases. The CDR3 totals 16 residues. Unmatched junction bases numbered 6, after V lost 5 bases and J lost 6 bases. Germline values: CDR1 SEHNR, CDR2 FQNEAQ (reference sequence). DNA of the CDR3: TGTGCCAGCAGCCCTCCGGGACTAGCGGGGTCCGGGGAGCTGTTTTTT. This sequence encodes CASSPPGLAGSGELFF.

The chain uses TRBV4-3 and TRBJ2-5; 8 nucleotides match TRBD1. J gave up 13 bases and V 3 bases, and 10 bases lay outside the gene matches. The CDR3 sequence is 13 residues long. Germline loops: CDR1 LGHNA, CDR2 YSLEER. Here the CDR3 DNA reads TGCGCCAGCAGCCATAATAACAGGGGGAGGACGTACTTC. It yields the protein CASSHNNRGRTYF.

The V call is TRBV21-1, the J call TRBJ1-1; no check of the table's D call, TRBD1, against the DNA was made. TRBV21-1 is deemed a pseudogene. The CDR3 has 16 residues. CDR3 in DNA: TGTGCCAGCAGCGCACCAGGGGACAGGGGGCTCTTTGAAGCTTTCTTT. Translated: CASSAPGDRGLFEAFF.

The chain uses TRBV19 and TRBJ1-3; 7 bases agree with TRBD1. In germline, CDR1 is LNHDA, CDR2 SQIVND (reference sequence). This CDR3 has 14 residues. The V gene end was trimmed by 7 bases and the J gene end by 4 bases; junction bases not matched to a gene: 7. In DNA form, the CDR3 reads TGTGCCAGTATCAACAGGGGTGGAGGAAACACCATATATTTT. Residues: CASINRGGGNTIYF.

The chain employs TRBV7-2 and TRBJ2-5; maybe TRBD1 (6 bases). V lost 0 bases, J lost 5 bases, and 13 bases lay in between. The V gene's germline CDR1 is SGHTA and CDR2 FQGNSA. The CDR3 has 15 residues. For the CDR3, the DNA is TGTGCCAGCAGCTTAGCACAGGGAAATCCGGAGACCCAGTACTTC. Protein sequence: CASSLAQGNPETQYF.

This clone has a single count. The V call is TRBV11-3, the J call TRBJ1-2, with D possibly matching TRBD1 (5 bases). CDR3 length: 17 residues. V lost 1 base and J 2 bases, leaving 17 bases between the germline ends. The germline CDR1 and CDR2 sequences are SGHNT and YENEEA. In nucleotides, the CDR3 is TGTGCCAGCAGCTTAGGTTGGCCGCAAGACAGCAACTATGGCTACACCTTC. This encodes CASSLGWPQDSNYGYTF.

The chain couples TRBV5-1 to TRBJ1-2; D gene uncertain. CDR3 length equals 13 residues. The V and J ends lost 1 base and 2 bases respectively, with 6 bases between them. The germline gives CDR1 SGHRS, CDR2 YFSETQ. The CDR3 sequence is CASSLSTNYGYTF. The DNA of the CDR3 is TGCGCCAGCAGCTTGAGCACGAACTATGGCTACACCTTC.

The chain links TRBV19 to TRBJ1-5; D is ambiguous. Germline V gene lookup returns CDR1 LNHDA and CDR2 SQIVND (reference sequence). The CDR3 has 13 amino acids. Trimming cost V 5 bases and J 6 bases, with 11 bases left between them. The CDR3, as DNA: TGTGCCAGTAGTTTCCGGTCAGGTCAGCCCCAGCATTTT. Translated: CASSFRSGQPQHF.

The chain uses TRBV5-1 and TRBJ2-3, with a possible D match to TRBD2 (7 bases). Between the trimmed V and J ends, which lost 2 bases and 6 bases, there was a span of 13 bases. Germline V lookup: CDR1 SGHRS, CDR2 YFSETQ. The CDR3 sequence is 14 residues long. CDR3 coding DNA: TGCGCCAGCAGCTTACGGGGGGCGTTGGATACGCAGTATTTT. Translation: CASSLRGALDTQYF.

This clone was detected only a few times. This chain uses TRBV7-3 with TRBJ1-1; TRBD1 is a possible D gene (5 bases). V gave up 1 base and J gave up 4 bases, with 16 bases separating them. This CDR3 is built from 16 residues. Germline V lookup: CDR1 SGHTA, CDR2 FQGTGA. The CDR3 DNA is TGTGCCAGCAGCTTAAGGGGTGGGAGGGGAGGCACTGAAGCTTTCTTT. It is translated as CASSLRGGRGGTEAFF.

This clone came up once. One end of the junction fails to match germline, which may point to a read error. V usage is TRBV5-4 and J usage is TRBJ2-5; TRBD2 aligns across 7 bases. The CDR3 is 17 residues long. Looked up from germline, CDR1 is SGHNT and CDR2 is YYREEE (reference sequence). The CDR3 reads CASSLASRGTTQEAQYF. Written as DNA, the CDR3 is TGTGCCAGCAGCTTGGCGTCTCGCGGGACTACTCAAGAGGCCCAGTACTTC.

V gene TRBV5-1 combines with J gene TRBJ2-5; 9 bases align to TRBD1. TRBJ2-7 explains the end of the DNA better; the J call may be wrong. The germline gives CDR1 SGHRS, CDR2 YFSETQ. CDR3 length: 15 residues. The CDR3 here is CASSVGTGNLYEQYF. In DNA form, the CDR3 reads TGCGCCAGCAGCGTTGGGACAGGGAATCTCTACGAGCAGTACTTC.

Concerning this clone: Its ends do not fully match the called genes, so a read error is possible. V gene TRBV7-9 combines with J gene TRBJ1-4, with 8 bases lining up with TRBD1. Germline V gene sequence: CDR1 SEHNR, CDR2 FQNEAQ (reference sequence). The length of the CDR3 is 15 residues. The CDR3, as DNA: TGTTCCAGCAGCTCCCCGACAGGGGTAAATGAAAAACTGTTTTTT. Translated: CSSSSPTGVNEKLFF.

The rearrangement joins TRBV7-2 to TRBJ2-5; 7 bases line up with TRBD2. Germline lookup yields CDR1 SGHTA and CDR2 FQGNSA. V shed 4 bases and J 4 bases; nucleotides not matched to a gene: 9. The CDR3 length is 15 residues. CDR3 DNA sequence: TGTGCCAGCAGCTCCGGGACTAAAATAAGAGAGACCCAGTACTTC. As protein: CASSSGTKIRETQYF. The whole variable domain, filled in from reference TRBV7-2 and TRBJ2-5, reads GAGVSQSPSNKVTEKGKDVELRCDPISGHTALYWYRQSLGQGLEFLIYFQGNSAPDKSGLPSDRFSAERTGGSVSTLTIQRTQQEDSAVYLCASSSGTKIRETQYFGPGTRLLVL.

The rearrangement joins TRBV30 to TRBJ2-3; D is unresolved. Trimming cost V 3 bases and J 2 bases, with 9 bases left between them. This CDR3 spans 13 amino acids. The germline V gene encodes CDR1 GTSNPN and CDR2 SVGIG (reference sequence). This CDR3 is CAWSRSYTDTQYF. The DNA of the CDR3 is TGTGCCTGGAGCCGGAGCTACACAGATACGCAGTATTTT.

The chain recombines TRBV29-1 with TRBJ2-1, with 8 bases fitting TRBD1. The CDR3 has 15 amino acids. The germline V gene encodes CDR1 SQVTM and CDR2 ANQGSEA. V shed 1 base and J 8 bases; nucleotides not matched to a gene: 10. This chain's CDR3 is CSVEVGGQGFDEQFF. The DNA for the CDR3 is TGCAGCGTTGAAGTAGGCGGACAGGGCTTCGATGAGCAGTTCTTC.

The chain combines TRBV30 with TRBJ1-2, with TRBD1 matching over 7 bases. CDR3 length: 11 residues. The germline CDR1 and CDR2 sequences are GTSNPN and SVGIG (reference sequence). V was pared by 5 bases and J by 9 bases, with 6 bases of the junction left unmatched. The CDR3 sequence is CAWGQENSYTF. The CDR3 DNA sequence: TGTGCCTGGGGACAGGAAAACAGCTACACCTTC.

This sequence joins TRBV7-9 and TRBJ2-5, with 7 bases fitting TRBD1. Matching the DNA end better, TRBJ2-7 makes the J call doubtful. The CDR3 consists of 13 residues. The germline V gene encodes CDR1 SEHNR and CDR2 FQNEAQ (reference sequence). DNA for the CDR3: TGTGCCAGCAGCTCATACAGGGGCCACGAGCAGTACTTC. Its protein product is CASSSYRGHEQYF.

This sequence joins TRBV10-1 and TRBJ2-3; TRBD1 matches at 7 bases. Per germline, CDR1 WNHNN and CDR2 SYGVQD (reference sequence). The length of the CDR3 is 16 residues. The V gene end was trimmed by 8 bases and the J gene end by 3 bases; junction bases not matched to a gene: 14. CDR3 sequence reads: CASRTFRGQVTDTQYF. For the CDR3, the DNA is TGCGCCAGCCGTACCTTTAGGGGGCAGGTAACAGATACGCAGTATTTT.

The chain recombines TRBV27 with TRBJ1-2, with TRBD1 identical over 7 bases. The CDR3 totals 14 residues. Looked up from germline, CDR1 is MNHEY and CDR2 is SMNVEV (reference sequence). J lost 5 bases, V lost 1 base, and 4 bases had no gene match. The CDR3 sequence: CASSLYRDSYGYTF. CDR3 bases: TGTGCCAGCAGTTTATATAGGGACAGTTATGGCTACACCTTC.

The chain employs TRBV19 and TRBJ2-4, with D perhaps matching TRBD2 (6 bases). This CDR3 has 13 residues. The V end was cut by 3 bases, the J end by 11 bases, with 14 bases between. The germline V gene has CDR1 LNHDA and CDR2 SQIVND (reference sequence). CDR3 sequence reads: CASSMVQGGLQYF. In DNA, the CDR3 is TGTGCCAGTAGTATGGTGCAGGGAGGACTTCAGTACTTC.

The chain uses TRBV27 and TRBJ2-7, with TRBD2 identical over 8 bases. The CDR3 length is 16 residues. Germline lookup yields CDR1 MNHEY and CDR2 SMNVEV (reference sequence). Unmatched junction bases numbered 5, after V lost 0 bases and J lost 1 base. The CDR3 coding sequence is TGTGCCAGCAGTTTATCGGGGCGGGAGGCGTCCTACGAGCAGTACTTC. Amino acid sequence: CASSLSGREASYEQYF.

The V and J genes are TRBV10-3 and TRBJ2-7; D is ambiguous. Per the germline V gene, CDR1 is ENHRY and CDR2 is SYGVKD. The CDR3 has 11 amino acids. The V gene lost 4 bases and the J gene lost 4 bases, with 5 bases spanning the gap. The CDR3 loop reads CAISAGYEQYF. CDR3 in DNA: TGTGCCATCAGTGCAGGATACGAGCAGTACTTC.